This section outlines one TCR beta chain sequence together with its context. Its antigen remains unidentified. TCRdb reprocessed the 5' RACE reads and keeps a single row for each CDR3 protein, giving no DNA. The sample is made up of 350,000 to 450,000 distinct CDR3 sequences, and the top ten hold roughly 5.2% of it. The CDR3 totals 14 residues. The data were obtained in a study of T cells expressing NK-cell markers. Across the study: Researchers got TCR beta repertoires out of sorted CD3+CD56+NKG2C+, CD3+CD56+NKG2C- and CD3+CD56-NKG2C+ T cells.

Study findings and constraints: Several donors likewise had their CD3+CD56-NKG2C+ fraction led by these clonotypes.

V gene TRBV12-3 or TRBV12-4 combines with J gene TRBJ1-1; the D call from TCRdb, TRBD1, cannot be confirmed without DNA. Sequenced sample: blood T cells: a sorted CD56 or NKG2C T cell subset, CD4+ or CD8+ T cells, or bulk PBMC T cells (not recorded which). This sequence was found in a man between 18 and 69 years old in good health. The CDR3 reads CASSLTRQGAFAFF.